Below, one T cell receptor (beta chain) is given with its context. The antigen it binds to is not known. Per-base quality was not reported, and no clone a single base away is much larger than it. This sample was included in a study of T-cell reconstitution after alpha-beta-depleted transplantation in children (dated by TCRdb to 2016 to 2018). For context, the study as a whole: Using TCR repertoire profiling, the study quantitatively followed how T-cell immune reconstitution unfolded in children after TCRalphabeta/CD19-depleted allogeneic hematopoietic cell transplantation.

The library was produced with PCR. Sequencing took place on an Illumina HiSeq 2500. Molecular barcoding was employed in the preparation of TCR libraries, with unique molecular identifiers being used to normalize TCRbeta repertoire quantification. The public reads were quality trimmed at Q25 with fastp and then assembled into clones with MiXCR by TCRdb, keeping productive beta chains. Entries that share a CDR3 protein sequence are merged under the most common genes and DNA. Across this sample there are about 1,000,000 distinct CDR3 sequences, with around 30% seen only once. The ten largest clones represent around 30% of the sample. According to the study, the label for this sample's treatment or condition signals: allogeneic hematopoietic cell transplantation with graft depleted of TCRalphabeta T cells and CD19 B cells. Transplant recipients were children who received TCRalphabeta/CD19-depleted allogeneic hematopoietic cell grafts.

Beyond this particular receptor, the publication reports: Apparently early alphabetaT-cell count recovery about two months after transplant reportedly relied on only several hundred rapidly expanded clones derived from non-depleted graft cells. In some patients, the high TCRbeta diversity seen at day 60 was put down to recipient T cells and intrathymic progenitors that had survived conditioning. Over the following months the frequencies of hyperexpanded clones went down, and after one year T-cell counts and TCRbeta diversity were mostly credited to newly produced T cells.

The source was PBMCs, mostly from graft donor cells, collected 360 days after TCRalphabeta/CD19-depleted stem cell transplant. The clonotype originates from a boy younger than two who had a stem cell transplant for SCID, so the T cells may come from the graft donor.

The CDR3 corresponds to CSARGPIYEQYF. The DNA sequence is given as TGCAGTGCCCGTGGCCCTATCTACGAGCAGTACTTC. The V gene is TRBV20-1 and the J gene is TRBJ2-7, with the D gene not clear enough to name. A distance of 12 bases separates the germline ends of V and J, which lose 6 bases and 3 bases respectively. The CDR3 runs 12 amino acids, cysteine and phenylalanine included. Of the read, only the CDR3 DNA is kept; its 36 bases are in frame from base 1. The germline V gene (reference sequence) yields DFQATT for CDR1 and SNEGSKA for CDR2.